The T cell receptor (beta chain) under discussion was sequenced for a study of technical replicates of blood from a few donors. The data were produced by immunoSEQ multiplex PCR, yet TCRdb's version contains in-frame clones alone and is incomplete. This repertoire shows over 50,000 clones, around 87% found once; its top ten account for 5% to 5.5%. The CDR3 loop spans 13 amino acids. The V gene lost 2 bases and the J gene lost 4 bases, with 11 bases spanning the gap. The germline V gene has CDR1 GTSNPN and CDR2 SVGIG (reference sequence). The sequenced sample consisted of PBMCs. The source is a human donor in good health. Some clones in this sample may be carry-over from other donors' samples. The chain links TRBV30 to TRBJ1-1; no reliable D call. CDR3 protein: CAWSPRVGTEAFF. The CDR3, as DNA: TGTGCCTGGAGTCCCCGGGTGGGCACTGAAGCTTTCTTT.